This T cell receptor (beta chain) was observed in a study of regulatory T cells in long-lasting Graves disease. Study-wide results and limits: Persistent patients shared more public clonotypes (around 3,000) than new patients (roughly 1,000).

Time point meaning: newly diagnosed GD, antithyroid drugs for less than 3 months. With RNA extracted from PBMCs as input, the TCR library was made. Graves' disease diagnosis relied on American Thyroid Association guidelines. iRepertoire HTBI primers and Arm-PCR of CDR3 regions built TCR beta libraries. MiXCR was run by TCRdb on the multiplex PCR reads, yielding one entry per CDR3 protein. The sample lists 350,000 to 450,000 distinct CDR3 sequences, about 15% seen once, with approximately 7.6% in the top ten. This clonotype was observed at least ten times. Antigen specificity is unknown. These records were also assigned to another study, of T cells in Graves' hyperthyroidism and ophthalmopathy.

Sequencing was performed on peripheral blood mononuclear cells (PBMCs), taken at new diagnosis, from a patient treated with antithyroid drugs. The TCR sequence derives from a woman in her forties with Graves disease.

CDR3 sequence: CASSLSDTDTQYF. The CDR3 DNA follows: TGTGCCAGCAGCCTCAGCGACACAGATACGCAGTATTTT. The chain has TRBV3-1 and TRBJ2-3, with D hard to call. Germline V gene lookup returns CDR1 LGHDT and CDR2 YNNKEL (reference sequence). CDR3 length: 13 amino acids. V lost 4 bases and J 2 bases, leaving 7 bases between the germline ends.